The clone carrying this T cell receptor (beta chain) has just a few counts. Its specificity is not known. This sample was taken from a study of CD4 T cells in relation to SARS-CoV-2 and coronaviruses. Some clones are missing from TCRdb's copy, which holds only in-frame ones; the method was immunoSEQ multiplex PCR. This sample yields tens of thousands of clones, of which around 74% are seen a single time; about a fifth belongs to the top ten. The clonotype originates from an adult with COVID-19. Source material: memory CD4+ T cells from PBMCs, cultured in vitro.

CDR3 in DNA: TGTGCCAGCAGGGCCGGGACTATCCATAATGAGCAGTTCTTC. Encoded protein: CASRAGTIHNEQFF. This chain uses TRBV27 with TRBJ2-1, with 7 nucleotides matching TRBD2. CDR3 size: 14 residues. Germline lookup yields CDR1 MNHEY and CDR2 SMNVEV (reference sequence). The ends lost 6 bases at V and 7 bases at J; junction bases unmatched: 9.